This entry features one T cell receptor (beta chain) sequence. Its target is unknown. The data were obtained in a study of OX40 agonist ivuxolimab in advanced cancers. Study-wide context: Intravenous ivuxolimab was administered to patients every 2 weeks at 0.01 to 10 mg/kg. Study-wide results and limits: Low normalized T-cell clonal expansion was also seen in some nonresponders. The average count of expanded clones was higher among CD8+ T cells than among CD4+.

Generated by immunoSEQ multiplex PCR, the TCRdb table keeps only in-frame clones and is missing some. The sample carries about 62,000 clones, 85% recorded once. V was clipped by 4 bases and J by 1 base, with 14 bases between them. The CDR3 has 16 residues. From germline, CDR1 is SGHRS and CDR2 YFSETQ. The rearrangement links TRBV5-1 to TRBJ2-2, with a possible D match to TRBD2 (6 bases). The material was CD4+ or CD8+ T cells sorted from blood, obtained in a trial of the OX40 agonist ivuxolimab. The receptor comes from an adult with an advanced solid tumor such as melanoma, head and neck, liver or kidney cancer. CDR3 residues: CASSRRRDMNTGELFF. CDR3 in DNA: TGCGCCAGCAGCCGCCGGCGGGATATGAACACCGGGGAGCTGTTTTTT.